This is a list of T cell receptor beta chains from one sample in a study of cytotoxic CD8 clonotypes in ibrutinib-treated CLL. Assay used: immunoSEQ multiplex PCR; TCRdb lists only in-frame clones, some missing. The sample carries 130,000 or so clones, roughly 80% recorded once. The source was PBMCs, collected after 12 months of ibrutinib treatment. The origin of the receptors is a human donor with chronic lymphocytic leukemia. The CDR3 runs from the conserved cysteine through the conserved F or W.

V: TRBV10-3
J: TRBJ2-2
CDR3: CAISESNLVTGTTGELFF

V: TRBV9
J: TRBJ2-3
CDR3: CASSGGTSGTDTQYF

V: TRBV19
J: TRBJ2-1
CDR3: CASSRQTAFNEQFF

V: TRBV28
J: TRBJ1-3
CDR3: CASRVTGSGNTIYF

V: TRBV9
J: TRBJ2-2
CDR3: CASSVAPENTGELFF

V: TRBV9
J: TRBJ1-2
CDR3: CASSVGRIDGYTF

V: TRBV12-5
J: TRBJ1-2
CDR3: CASGLGGVTNGYTF

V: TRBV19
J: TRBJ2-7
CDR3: CASRLGTGSSYEQYF

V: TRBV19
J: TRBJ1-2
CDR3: CASSPTQGLYGYTF

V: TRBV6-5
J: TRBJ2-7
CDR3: CASSTWTSEYEQYF

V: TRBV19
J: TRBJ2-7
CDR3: CASTPRDSRAYEQYF

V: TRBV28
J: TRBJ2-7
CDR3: CASSWEGSYEQYF

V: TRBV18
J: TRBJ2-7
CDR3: CASSQSGGVDEQYF

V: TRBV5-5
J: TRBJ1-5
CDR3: CASSLDRVNQPQHF

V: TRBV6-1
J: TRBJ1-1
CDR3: CASRMLPQGVTEAFF

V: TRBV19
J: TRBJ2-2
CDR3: CASSAGLNGELFF

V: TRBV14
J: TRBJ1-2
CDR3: CASSYGQSYTF

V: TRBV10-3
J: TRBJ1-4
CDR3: CAISEKTGTGVGKLFF

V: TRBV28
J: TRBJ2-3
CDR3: CASSLFGTYSTDTQYF

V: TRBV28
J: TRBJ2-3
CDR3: CASSFRLNTDTQYF

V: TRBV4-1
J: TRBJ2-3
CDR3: CASSQANTDTQYF

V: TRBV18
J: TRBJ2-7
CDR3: CASSPSPQGDEQYF

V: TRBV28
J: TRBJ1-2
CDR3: CATKLGRWADGYTF

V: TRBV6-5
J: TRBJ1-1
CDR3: CASSLTGNTEAFF

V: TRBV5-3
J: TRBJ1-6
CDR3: CASSLGVRAYSPLHF